Each of the 29 T cell receptor beta chains below was sequenced from the same sample in a study of monozygotic twins with inflammatory bowel disease. From its re-call of the 5' RACE reads, TCRdb lists each CDR3 protein once, without DNA. This table lists fewer than 550,000 distinct CDR3 sequences. The sequencing sample was made of blood. Receptor source: a human donor with ulcerative colitis or Crohn's disease, or a healthy co-twin of an affected twin (not recorded which).

CDR3 loop: CAIRDRGNTIYF. This sequence joins TRBV10-3 and TRBJ1-3; the TRBD1 assignment by TCRdb is unverifiable without DNA. This CDR3 contains 12 residues. CDR1 ENHRY and CDR2 SYGVKD come from the germline V gene.

The V gene is TRBV5-1, the J gene TRBJ1-4; without DNA, the TCRdb call of TRBD1 cannot be checked. This CDR3 region has 14 residues. CDR1 is SGHRS and CDR2 is YFSETQ in the germline V gene. CDR3 loop: CASSSNREGEKLFF.

CDR3 protein: CASSHTGDRTGELFF. The V gene is TRBV11-2, the J gene TRBJ2-2; TCRdb names TRBD1, which stays unverified in the absence of DNA. Germline loops: CDR1 SGHAT, CDR2 FQNNGV. The CDR3 covers 15 residues. The whole variable domain, remainder taken from reference TRBV11-2 and TRBJ2-2, is EAGVAQSPRYKIIEKRQSVAFWCNPISGHATLYWYQQILGQGPKLLIQFQNNGVVDDSQLPKDRFSAERLKGVDSTLKIQPAKLEDSAVYLCASSHTGDRTGELFFGEGSRLTVL.

The J gene is TRBJ1-6, the V gene TRBV19. In germline, CDR1 is LNHDA, CDR2 SQIVND (reference sequence). The CDR3 sequence is 15 residues long. CDR3 loop: CASSPKTRNNSPLHF.

The rearrangement links TRBV7-2 to TRBJ1-1; TCRdb outputs TRBD1, but without DNA this stays unchecked. This CDR3 is built from 16 residues. CDR1 is SGHTA and CDR2 is FQGNSA in the germline V gene. CDR3 loop: CASSPQGWGSGTEAFF.

V gene TRBV20-1 combines with J gene TRBJ1-1; TCRdb gives TRBD1 as the D gene, but with no DNA this cannot be confirmed. The CDR3 loop spans 14 amino acids. CDR1 and CDR2 (germline): DFQATT, SNEGSKA (reference sequence). CDR3 loop: CSARSGQGSTEAFF.

Here the CDR3 reads CASSSRDGGLGKLFF. The chain carries TRBV5-4 and TRBJ1-4. The CDR3 consists of 15 residues. The V gene's germline CDR1 is SGHNT and CDR2 YYREEE (reference sequence). Drawing the rest from reference TRBV5-4 and TRBJ1-4, the complete variable domain is ETGVTQSPTHLIKTRGQQVTLRCSSQSGHNTVSWYQQALGQGPQFIFQYYREEENGRGNFPPRFSGLQFPNYSSELNVNALELDDSALYLCASSSRDGGLGKLFFGSGTQLSVL.

The rearrangement joins TRBV4-2 to TRBJ2-1; TCRdb proposes TRBD2, but this gene call is untestable without DNA. This CDR3 is 16 amino acids long. Germline-derived CDR1 and CDR2 are LGHNA and YNFKEQ. The CDR3 spells CASSLGLAGAGNEQFF.

The rearrangement links TRBV12-3 or TRBV12-4 to TRBJ1-5; TCRdb's D call of TRBD1 is untestable without DNA. This CDR3 region has 16 residues. CDR3 sequence reads: CASSPTYGAVNQPQHF.

The chain joins TRBV12-3 or TRBV12-4 to TRBJ2-5. This CDR3 comprises 14 residues. CDR3 loop: CASSFYTYQETQYF.

V is TRBV13 and J is TRBJ2-2; the D call of TRBD1 rests on TCRdb alone, since no DNA is present to check it. This CDR3 region has 13 residues. Germline assignment: CDR1 PRHDT and CDR2 FYEKMQ (reference sequence). This chain's CDR3 is CASGAGESGELFF.

This rearrangement joins TRBV4-1 to TRBJ2-5; TCRdb calls TRBD2, which cannot be checked without DNA. This CDR3 comprises 17 residues. The germline CDR1 and CDR2 sequences are MGHRA and YSYEKL. CDR3 region: CASSQRASGGPQETQYF.

This sequence joins TRBV19 and TRBJ1-5; checking the TCRdb D call of TRBD1 is not possible without DNA. The CDR3 sequence is 15 residues long. CDR1 and CDR2 from the germline V gene are LNHDA and SQIVND (reference sequence). The CDR3 sequence: CASSTSGQGNQPQHF.

J is TRBJ2-3 and V is TRBV12-3 or TRBV12-4; there is no DNA to check the TCRdb D call of TRBD2. The CDR3 contains 16 residues. CDR3 in amino acids: CASSPGTPLRTDTQYF.

The J gene is TRBJ2-7, the V gene TRBV7-2. The CDR3 is 15 residues long. CDR1 and CDR2 (germline): SGHTA, FQGNSA. The CDR3 protein is CASSLGVGVYYEQYF.

The chain is built from TRBV7-9 and TRBJ2-3; TCRdb proposes TRBD2, but this gene call is untestable without DNA. The CDR3 spans 14 residues. The V gene's germline CDR1 is SEHNR and CDR2 FQNEAQ (reference sequence). The CDR3 loop reads CASSTERGGDTQYF.

The chain is built from TRBV7-2 and TRBJ2-7. Germline CDR1 SGHTA, CDR2 FQGNSA. CDR3 length: 15 residues. This CDR3 reads CASSLRGALTYEQYF.

The chain recombines TRBV27 with TRBJ2-7. The V gene's germline CDR1 is MNHEY and CDR2 SMNVEV (reference sequence). There are 13 residues in the CDR3. CDR3 loop: CASSLDGHGEQYF.

This sequence joins TRBV7-2 and TRBJ2-1; TCRdb returns TRBD1, unconfirmable since there is no DNA. Germline values: CDR1 SGHTA, CDR2 FQGNSA. CDR3 length: 14 residues. CDR3 sequence reads: CASSSKTGGNEQFF.

The chain is built from TRBV20-1 and TRBJ1-2. The length of the CDR3 is 11 residues. Per germline, CDR1 DFQATT and CDR2 SNEGSKA (reference sequence). CDR3 region: CSADDNPGYTF.

The rearrangement links TRBV29-1 to TRBJ2-3; no DNA is available, so the TRBD2 call from TCRdb remains unchecked. The CDR3 extends over 15 amino acids. The germline V gene encodes CDR1 SQVTM and CDR2 ANQGSEA. This CDR3 reads CSVVPLLAPTDTQYF.

The genes are TRBV3-1 and TRBJ2-3; TCRdb's assignment of TRBD1 cannot be checked, as there is no DNA. CDR3 length: 16 residues. Germline CDR1 is LGHDT and CDR2 is YNNKEL (reference sequence). The CDR3 loop reads CASSPPGALSTDTQYF.

V gene TRBV12-3 or TRBV12-4 combines with J gene TRBJ1-5; TCRdb returns TRBD1, unconfirmable since there is no DNA. The CDR3 is 14 amino acids. CDR3 residues: CASSLSGQHQPQHF.

The gene calls are TRBV7-8 and TRBJ1-3; as DNA is missing, the TRBD1 call by TCRdb cannot be tested. The CDR3 loop spans 15 amino acids. Germline V gene sequence: CDR1 SGHVS, CDR2 FQNEAQ. CDR3 amino acids: CASSLDSRSGNTIYF.

The chain employs TRBV5-6 and TRBJ2-1; the TRBD2 assignment by TCRdb is unverifiable without DNA. Germline CDR1 and CDR2: SGHDT and YYEEEE. This CDR3 region has 16 residues. The CDR3 here is CASSIIAVGSYNEQFF. Full variable domain (remainder filled in from reference TRBV5-6 and TRBJ2-1): DAGVTQSPTHLIKTRGQQVTLRCSPKSGHDTVSWYQQALGQGPQFIFQYYEEEERQRGNFPDRFSGHQFPNYSSELNVNALLLGDSALYLCASSIIAVGSYNEQFFGPGTRLTVL.

J is TRBJ2-1 and V is TRBV20-1; TCRdb indicates TRBD1, and absent DNA this call remains unverified. The germline gives CDR1 DFQATT, CDR2 SNEGSKA (reference sequence). The length of the CDR3 is 16 residues. CDR3 residues: CSAPGVGGGPYNEQFF.

The chain employs TRBV4-2 and TRBJ2-1. Germline V CDR1 and CDR2: LGHNA, YNFKEQ. The CDR3 runs 14 residues. CDR3 protein: CASSQDTSYNEQFF.

V gene TRBV28 combines with J gene TRBJ2-7; without DNA, the TCRdb call of TRBD1 cannot be checked. CDR1 and CDR2 (germline): MDHEN, SYDVKM. This CDR3 comprises 15 residues. This CDR3 is CASSWDRASSYEQYF.

The chain carries TRBV15 and TRBJ2-7; TCRdb reports TRBD1, a call that lacks DNA to check it against. The CDR3 extends over 14 amino acids. Germline loops: CDR1 LNHNV, CDR2 YYDKDF (reference sequence). CDR3 sequence reads: CATSTNTGAYEQYF.